The clone carrying this T cell receptor beta chain showed up just a few times. This specimen belongs to a study of blood T cells in healthy people across ages. Healthy Caucasian individuals from Russia aged about 6 to 95 served as donors. The second PCR ran about 6 to 11 cycles with a sample-barcoded 5' primer and J-beta primers. TCRdb re-derived calls from the 5' RACE reads in MiXCR, one entry per CDR3 protein. The data contain about 810,000 distinct CDR3 sequences, roughly 35% of them singletons. The V end was cut by 0 bases, the J end by 2 bases, with 9 bases between. Germline CDR1 LGHDT, CDR2 YNNKEL (reference sequence). The length of the CDR3 is 15 residues.

The chain employs TRBV3-1 and TRBJ2-3; D is uncertain. The sequence was obtained from a man younger than 35 in good health. The sample was blood. CDR3 sequence: CASSQEQIYTDTQYF. CDR3 coding DNA: TGTGCCAGCAGCCAAGAGCAGATATACACAGATACGCAGTATTTT.